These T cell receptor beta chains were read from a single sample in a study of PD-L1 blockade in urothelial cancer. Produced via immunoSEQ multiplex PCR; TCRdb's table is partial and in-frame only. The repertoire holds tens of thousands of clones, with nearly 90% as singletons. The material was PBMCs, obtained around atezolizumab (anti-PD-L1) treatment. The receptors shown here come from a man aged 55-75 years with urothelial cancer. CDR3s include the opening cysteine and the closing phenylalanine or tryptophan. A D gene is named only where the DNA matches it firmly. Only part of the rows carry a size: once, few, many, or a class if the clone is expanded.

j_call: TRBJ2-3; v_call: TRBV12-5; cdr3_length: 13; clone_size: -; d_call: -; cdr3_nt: TGTGCTAGTGGTCGGGACACAACAGATACGCAGTATTTT; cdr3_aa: CASGRDTTDTQYF
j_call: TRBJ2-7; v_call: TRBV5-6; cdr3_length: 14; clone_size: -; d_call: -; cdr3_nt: TGTGCCAGCAGCTTATACCGCGGGCGTGTCGAGCAGTACTTC; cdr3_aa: CASSLYRGRVEQYF
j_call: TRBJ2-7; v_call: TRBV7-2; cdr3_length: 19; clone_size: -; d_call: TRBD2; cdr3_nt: TGTGCCAGCAGCATAGGAGCGGGGGGGATAGGGCATGTGAGCGACGAGCAGTACTTC; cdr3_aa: CASSIGAGGIGHVSDEQYF
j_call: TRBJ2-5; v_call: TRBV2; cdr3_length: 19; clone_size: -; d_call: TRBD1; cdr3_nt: TGTGCCAGCACCAGAATCCTTCAACGACAGGGAAGTCCGCAAGAGACCCAGTACTTC; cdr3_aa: CASTRILQRQGSPQETQYF
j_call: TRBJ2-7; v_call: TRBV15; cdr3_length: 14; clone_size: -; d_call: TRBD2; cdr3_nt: TGTGCCACCAAACAGCGGGAGGAATCCTACGAGCAGTACTTC; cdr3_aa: CATKQREESYEQYF
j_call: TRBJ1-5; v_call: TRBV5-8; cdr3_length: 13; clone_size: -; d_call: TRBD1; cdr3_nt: TGTGCCAGCAGCCTGGGACAGGGCGTGCCCCAGCATTTT; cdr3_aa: CASSLGQGVPQHF
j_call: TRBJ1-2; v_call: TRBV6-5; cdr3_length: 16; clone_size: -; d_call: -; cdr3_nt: TGTGCCAGCAGTTACTCGAGGGGGAATCGAGACTATGGCTACACCTTC; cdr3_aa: CASSYSRGNRDYGYTF
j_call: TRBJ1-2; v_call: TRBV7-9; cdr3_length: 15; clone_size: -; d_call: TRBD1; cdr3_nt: TGTGCCAGCAGTTCAGACAGGGGCGATAACTATGGCTACACCTTC; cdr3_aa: CASSSDRGDNYGYTF
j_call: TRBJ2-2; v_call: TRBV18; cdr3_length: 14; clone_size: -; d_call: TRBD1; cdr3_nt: TGTGCCAGCTCACCAGGACAGGGGGCCCGGGAGCTGTTTTTT; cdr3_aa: CASSPGQGARELFF
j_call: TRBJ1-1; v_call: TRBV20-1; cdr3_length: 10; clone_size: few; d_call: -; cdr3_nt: TGCAGTGCGAAGGGGGCTGAAGCTTTCTTT; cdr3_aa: CSAKGAEAFF
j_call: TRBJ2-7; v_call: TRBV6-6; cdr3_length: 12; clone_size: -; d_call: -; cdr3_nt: TGTGCCAGCAGTTACTCTCGGTACGAGCAGTACTTC; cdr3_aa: CASSYSRYEQYF
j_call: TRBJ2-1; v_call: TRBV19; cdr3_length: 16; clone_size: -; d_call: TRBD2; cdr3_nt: TGTGCCAGTAGTATAGCATCGGGGACTACCTACAATGAGCAGTTCTTC; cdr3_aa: CASSIASGTTYNEQFF
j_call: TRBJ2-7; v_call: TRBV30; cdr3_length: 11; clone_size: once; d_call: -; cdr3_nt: TGTGCCTGGAGCCACAGGTCAGAGAGGTACTTC; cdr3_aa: CAWSHRSERYF
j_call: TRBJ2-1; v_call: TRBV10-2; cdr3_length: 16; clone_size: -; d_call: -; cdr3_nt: TGCGCCAGCAGTGAGTCTCGAGGGAGAATGGGCAATGAGCAGTTCTTC; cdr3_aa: CASSESRGRMGNEQFF
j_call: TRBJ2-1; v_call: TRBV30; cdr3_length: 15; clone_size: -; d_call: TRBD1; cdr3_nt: TGTGCCTCAAATACAGGGGGCGGACTCTTAAATGAGCAGTTCTTC; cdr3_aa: CASNTGGGLLNEQFF
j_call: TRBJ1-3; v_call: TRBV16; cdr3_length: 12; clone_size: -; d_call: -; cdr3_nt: TGTGCCAGCAGCCAATCAGAGGATGGGATATATTTT; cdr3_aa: CASSQSEDGIYF
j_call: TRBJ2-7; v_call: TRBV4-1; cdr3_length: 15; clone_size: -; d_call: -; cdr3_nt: TGCGCCAGCAGCCAAGATCGGGGTAGGTCCTACGAGCAGTACTTC; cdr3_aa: CASSQDRGRSYEQYF
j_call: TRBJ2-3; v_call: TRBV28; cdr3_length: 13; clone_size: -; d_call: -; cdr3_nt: TGTGCCAGCAGTAGACTAGTCACAGATACGCAGTATTTT; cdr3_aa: CASSRLVTDTQYF
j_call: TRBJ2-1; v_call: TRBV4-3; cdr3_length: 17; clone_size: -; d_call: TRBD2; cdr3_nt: TGCGCCAGCAGCCAATCCCCTAGCGGGGGCCCTTACAATGAGCAGTTCTTC; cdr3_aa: CASSQSPSGGPYNEQFF
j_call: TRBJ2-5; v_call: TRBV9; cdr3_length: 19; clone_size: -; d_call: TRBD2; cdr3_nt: TGTGCCAGCAGCGCGGGACTAGCGGGAGGCCCCCCCTCCGGCGAGACCCAGTACTTC; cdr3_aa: CASSAGLAGGPPSGETQYF
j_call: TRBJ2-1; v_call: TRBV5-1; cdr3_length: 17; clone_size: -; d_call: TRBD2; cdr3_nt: TGCGCCAGCAGCCTCTTAGCGGGACAACTTTCCTACAATGAGCAGTTCTTC; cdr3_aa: CASSLLAGQLSYNEQFF
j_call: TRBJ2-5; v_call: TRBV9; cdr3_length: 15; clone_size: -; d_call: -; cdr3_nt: TGTGCCAGCAGCGTAGGAGTGGGGGCCGTCCAGACCCAGTACTTC; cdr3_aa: CASSVGVGAVQTQYF
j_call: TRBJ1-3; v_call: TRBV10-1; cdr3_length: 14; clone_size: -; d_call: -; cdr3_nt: TGCGCCAGCAGTGGGGCAGACTCTGGAAACACCATATATTTT; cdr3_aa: CASSGADSGNTIYF
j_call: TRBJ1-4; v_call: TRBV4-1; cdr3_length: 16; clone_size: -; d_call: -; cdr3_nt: TGCGCCAGCAGCCATCAACCGGGACAACGAGATGAAAAACTGTTTTTT; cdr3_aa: CASSHQPGQRDEKLFF
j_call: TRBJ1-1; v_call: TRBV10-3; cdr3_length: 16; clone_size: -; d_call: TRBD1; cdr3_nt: TGTGCCATCAGTCCTAGGACAGGGGGAACGAACACTGAAGCTTTCTTT; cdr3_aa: CAISPRTGGTNTEAFF
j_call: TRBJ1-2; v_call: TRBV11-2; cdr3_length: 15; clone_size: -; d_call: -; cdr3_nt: TGTGCCAGCAGCTTAGGCAGGAACCTTAACTATGGCTACACCTTC; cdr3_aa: CASSLGRNLNYGYTF
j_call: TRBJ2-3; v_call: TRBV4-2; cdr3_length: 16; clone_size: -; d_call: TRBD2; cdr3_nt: TGTGCCAGCAGCCTCCGGGCTAGCGGGGGAACAGATACGCAGTATTTT; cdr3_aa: CASSLRASGGTDTQYF
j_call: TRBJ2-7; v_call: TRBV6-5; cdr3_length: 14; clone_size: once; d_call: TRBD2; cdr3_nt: TGTGCCAGCAGAAGTAGCGGGGGGGCTGGGGAGCAGTACTTC; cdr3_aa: CASRSSGGAGEQYF
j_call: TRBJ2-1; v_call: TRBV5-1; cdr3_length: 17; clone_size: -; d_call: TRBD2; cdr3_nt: TGCGCCAGCAGCTTCTACCTACTAGCGGGGGGGGGCAATGAGCAGTTCTTC; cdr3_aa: CASSFYLLAGGGNEQFF
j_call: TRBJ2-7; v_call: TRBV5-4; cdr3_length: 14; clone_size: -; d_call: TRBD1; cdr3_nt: TGTGCCAGCAGCCCGGAGACAGGGCGGCACGAGCAGTACTTC; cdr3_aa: CASSPETGRHEQYF
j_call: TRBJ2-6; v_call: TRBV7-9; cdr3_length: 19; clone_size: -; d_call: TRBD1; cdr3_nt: TGTGCCAGCAGCTTTATTCGGACAGGGAGCGGATCTGGGGCCAACGTCCTGACTTTC; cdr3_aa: CASSFIRTGSGSGANVLTF
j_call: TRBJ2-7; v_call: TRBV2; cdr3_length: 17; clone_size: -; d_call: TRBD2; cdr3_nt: TGTGCCAGCAGTGAAGCGCTTCCGCTAGCGGGGACCTACGAGCAGTACTTC; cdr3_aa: CASSEALPLAGTYEQYF
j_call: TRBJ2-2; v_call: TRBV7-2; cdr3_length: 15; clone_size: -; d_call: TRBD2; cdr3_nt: TGTGCCAGCAGCCCGGGGGGGCCTGACACCGGGGAGCTGTTTTTT; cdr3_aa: CASSPGGPDTGELFF
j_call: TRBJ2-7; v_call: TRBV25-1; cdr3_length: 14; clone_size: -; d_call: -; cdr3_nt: TGTGCCAGCACCCTGGGGGGTTCTTCCTACGAGCAGTACTTC; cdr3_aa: CASTLGGSSYEQYF
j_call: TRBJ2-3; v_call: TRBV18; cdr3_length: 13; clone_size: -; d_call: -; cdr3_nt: TGTGCCAGCTCACCTTACGGGACAGATACGCAGTATTTT; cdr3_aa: CASSPYGTDTQYF
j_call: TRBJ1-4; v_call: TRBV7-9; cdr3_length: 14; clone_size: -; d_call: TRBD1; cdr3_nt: TGTGCCAGCAGCTTGGGGACAGCAAATGAAAAACTGTTTTTT; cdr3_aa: CASSLGTANEKLFF
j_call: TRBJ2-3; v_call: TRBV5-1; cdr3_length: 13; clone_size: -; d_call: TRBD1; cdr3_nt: TGCGCCAGCAGCCCGACAGGGCGGGATACGCAGTATTTT; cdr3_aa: CASSPTGRDTQYF
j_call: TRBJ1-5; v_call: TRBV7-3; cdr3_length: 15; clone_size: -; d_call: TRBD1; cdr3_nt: TGTGCCAGCAGCTTAACAGGGGGCGCGAATCAGCCCCAGCATTTT; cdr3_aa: CASSLTGGANQPQHF
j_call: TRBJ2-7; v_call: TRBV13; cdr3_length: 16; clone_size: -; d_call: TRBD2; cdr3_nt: TGTGCCAGCAGCTTATATCTGGCGGGGGACTCCTACGAGCAGTACTTC; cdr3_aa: CASSLYLAGDSYEQYF
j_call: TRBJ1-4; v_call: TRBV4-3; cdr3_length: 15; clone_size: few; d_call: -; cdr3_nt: TGCGCCAGCAGCCCAGGACGGGGGGGAGTGGGAAAACTGTTTTTT; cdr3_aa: CASSPGRGGVGKLFF
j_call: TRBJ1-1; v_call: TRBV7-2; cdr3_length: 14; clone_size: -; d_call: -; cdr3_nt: TGTGCCAGCAGCTGGTCAGGCGAGAACACTGAAGCTTTCTTT; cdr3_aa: CASSWSGENTEAFF
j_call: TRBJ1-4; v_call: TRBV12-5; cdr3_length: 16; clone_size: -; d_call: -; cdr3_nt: TGTGCTAGTGGTCCCAAAACGAAACAGGGACGGGTAAAACTGTTTTTT; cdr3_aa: CASGPKTKQGRVKLFF
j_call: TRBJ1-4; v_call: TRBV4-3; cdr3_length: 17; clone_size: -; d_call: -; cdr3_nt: TGCGCCAGCAGCCAACAGAGGGGAGGGGATAAGGATGAAAAACTGTTTTTT; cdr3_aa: CASSQQRGGDKDEKLFF
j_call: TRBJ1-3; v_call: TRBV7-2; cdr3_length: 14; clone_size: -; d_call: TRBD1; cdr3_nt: TGTGCCAGCAGCTTAGACAGGGGGGGAAACACCATATATTTT; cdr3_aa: CASSLDRGGNTIYF
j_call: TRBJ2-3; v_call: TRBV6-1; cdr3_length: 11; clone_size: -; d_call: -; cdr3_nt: TGTGCCAGCACGAGCGTGGGTACGCAGTATTTT; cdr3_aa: CASTSVGTQYF
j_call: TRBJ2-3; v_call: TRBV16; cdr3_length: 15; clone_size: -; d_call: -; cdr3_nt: TGTGCCAGCAGACGATTGTGGGCCTTCACAGATACGCAGTATTTT; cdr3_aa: CASRRLWAFTDTQYF
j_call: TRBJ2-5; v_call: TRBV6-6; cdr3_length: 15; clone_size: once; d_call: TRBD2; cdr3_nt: TGTGCCAGCAGCTCGAGCGGGGGGCGGGGAGAGACCCAGTACTTC; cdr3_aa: CASSSSGGRGETQYF
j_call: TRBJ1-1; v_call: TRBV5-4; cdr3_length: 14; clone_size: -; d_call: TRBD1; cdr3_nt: TGTGCCAGCAGCATACAGGGGGCGAGGACTGAAGCTTTCTTT; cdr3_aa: CASSIQGARTEAFF
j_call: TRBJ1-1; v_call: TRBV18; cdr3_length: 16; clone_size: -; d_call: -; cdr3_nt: TGTGCCAGCTCACCACCAAGCGCAGGACAGAACACTGAAGCTTTCTTT; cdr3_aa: CASSPPSAGQNTEAFF
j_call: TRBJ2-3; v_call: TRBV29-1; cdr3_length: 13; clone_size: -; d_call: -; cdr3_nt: TGCAGCGTTGCGGTAGCGGACACAGATACGCAGTATTTT; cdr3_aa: CSVAVADTDTQYF
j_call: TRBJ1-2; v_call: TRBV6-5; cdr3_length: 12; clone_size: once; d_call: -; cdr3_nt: TGTGCCAGCACCCTAGGGGGCTATGGCTACACCTTC; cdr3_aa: CASTLGGYGYTF
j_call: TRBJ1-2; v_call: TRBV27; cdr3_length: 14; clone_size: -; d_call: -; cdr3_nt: TGTGCCAGCAGTTTAGGATCGAGACAGAATGGCTACACCTTC; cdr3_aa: CASSLGSRQNGYTF
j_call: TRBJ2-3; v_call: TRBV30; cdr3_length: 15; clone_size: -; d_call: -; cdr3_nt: TGTGCCTGGAGTGTACAGGGCAGTAAAACAGATACGCAGTATTTT; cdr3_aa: CAWSVQGSKTDTQYF
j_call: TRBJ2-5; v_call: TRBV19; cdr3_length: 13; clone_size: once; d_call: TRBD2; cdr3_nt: TGTGCCAGTAGTGGGACTAGCCAAGAGACCCAGTACTTC; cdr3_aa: CASSGTSQETQYF
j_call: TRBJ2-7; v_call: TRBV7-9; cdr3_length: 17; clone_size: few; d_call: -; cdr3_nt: TGTGCCAGCGAGAACCTTAGGTCGGAGGGGAGTAGCCACGAGCAGTACTTC; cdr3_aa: CASENLRSEGSSHEQYF
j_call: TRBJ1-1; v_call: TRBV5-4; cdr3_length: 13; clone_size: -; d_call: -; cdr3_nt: TGTGCCAGCAGCTTTGGGGGGAGGACTGAAGCTTTCTTT; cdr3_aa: CASSFGGRTEAFF
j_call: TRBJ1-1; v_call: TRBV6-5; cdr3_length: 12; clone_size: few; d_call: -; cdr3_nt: TGTGCCAGCAGCTCCGCGGCGACCAAAGCTTTCTTT; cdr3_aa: CASSSAATKAFF
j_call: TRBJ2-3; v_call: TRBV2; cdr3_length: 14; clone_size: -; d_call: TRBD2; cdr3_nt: TGTGCCAGCACGCCTAGCGGGAGCGCAGATACGCAGTATTTT; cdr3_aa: CASTPSGSADTQYF
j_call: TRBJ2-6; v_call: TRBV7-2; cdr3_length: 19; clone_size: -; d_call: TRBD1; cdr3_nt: TGTGCCAGCAGCTTAGCAGCCGGCAGGGGGTTCTCTGGGGCCAACGTCCTGACTTTC; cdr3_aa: CASSLAAGRGFSGANVLTF